This TCR beta chain was identified in a study of memory CD4+ T cells and cytomegalovirus serostatus. Details on this clone: Its specificity is unknown.

Germline-derived CDR1 and CDR2 are MGHRA and YSYEKL. The CDR3 runs to 19 residues. V lost 1 base to trimming and J lost 0 bases, with 16 bases between them. Per the original data handling: After removing out-of-frame reads, around 2,000,000 distinct TCRbeta sequences remained. Only in-frame clones appear in the TCRdb table, and some are missing; sequencing was by immunoSEQ multiplex PCR. V, J and clone size derive from that table, while D and trimming were established from the DNA sequence. This table holds 50,000 to 55,000 clones, around 80% found once. The sort gate was single viable CD3+CD4+CD8-CD45RO+ cells for memory CD4+ T cells. Serostatus was set by detecting CMV pp150, pp28, p38, p52 IgG. Study-level findings and limits: Repertoires predicted CMV serostatus with median bootstrapped AUC of about 0.95. The CMV-associated TCR signature appears largely within the CD4+ memory repertoire.

This clonotype originated in an adult in good health and CMV-seronegative. This rearrangement joins TRBV4-1 to TRBJ2-6, with unresolved D. Sequenced: memory CD4+ T cells from blood. The CDR3, as DNA: TGCGCCAGCAGCCAAGGTTCCTTGCGTTCCCCCTCTGGGGCCAACGTCCTGACTTTC. Protein sequence: CASSQGSLRSPSGANVLTF.